A few counts support the clone carrying this T cell receptor (beta chain). Its cognate antigen is unknown. The entry originates in a study of CD8+CD57+ T cells in acquired aplastic anemia. Findings of the study overall: Patients and controls shared under 35 CD8+ CDR3 sequences, which appeared highly expressed in patients and within their immunodominant clones.

Both TCR beta VDJ combination and CDR3 sequence profiling were carried out. Genomic DNA was the template for this profiling. TCRdb analysed the reads with MiXCR anew, one entry per CDR3 protein. The table shows around 190,000 distinct CDR3 sequences, with under 65% occurring only once. The material sequenced was sorted CD4+, CD8+, or CD8+CD57+ T cells (not recorded which) from PBMCs. The sequence came from a human donor in good health.

The chain's CDR3 is CATSDRTGFQETQYF. In DNA form, the CDR3 reads TGTGCCACCAGTGATCGGACAGGTTTTCAAGAGACCCAGTACTTC. V usage is TRBV24-1 and J usage is TRBJ2-5, with 7 bases lining up with TRBD1. The CDR3 has 15 amino acids. V shed 3 bases and J 2 bases; nucleotides not matched to a gene: 5. Germline lookup yields CDR1 KGHDR and CDR2 SFDVKD.